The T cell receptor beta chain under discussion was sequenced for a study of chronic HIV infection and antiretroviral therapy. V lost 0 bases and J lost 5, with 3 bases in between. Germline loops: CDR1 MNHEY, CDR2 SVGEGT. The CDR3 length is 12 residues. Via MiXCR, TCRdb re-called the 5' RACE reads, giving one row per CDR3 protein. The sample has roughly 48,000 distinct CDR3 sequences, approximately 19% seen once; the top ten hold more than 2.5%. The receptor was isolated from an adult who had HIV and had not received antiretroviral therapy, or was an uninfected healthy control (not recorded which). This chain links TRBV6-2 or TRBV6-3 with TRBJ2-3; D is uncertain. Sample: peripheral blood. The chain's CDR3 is CASSYSKDTQYF. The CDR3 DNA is TGTGCCAGCAGTTACTCCAAAGATACGCAGTATTTT.